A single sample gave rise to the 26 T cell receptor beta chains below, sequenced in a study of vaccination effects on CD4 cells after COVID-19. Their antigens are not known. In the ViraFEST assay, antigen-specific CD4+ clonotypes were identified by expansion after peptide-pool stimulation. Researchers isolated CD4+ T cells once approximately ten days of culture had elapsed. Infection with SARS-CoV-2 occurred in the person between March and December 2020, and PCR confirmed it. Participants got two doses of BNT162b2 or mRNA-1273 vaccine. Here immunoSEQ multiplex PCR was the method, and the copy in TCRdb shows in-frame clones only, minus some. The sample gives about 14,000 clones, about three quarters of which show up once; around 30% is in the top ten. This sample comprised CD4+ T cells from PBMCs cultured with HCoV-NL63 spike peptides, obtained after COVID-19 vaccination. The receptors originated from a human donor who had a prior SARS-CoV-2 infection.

The CDR3 DNA reads as TGTGCCAGCAGCGCGACAGGGGATTCTGGTGGCTACACCTTC. Amino acids: CASSATGDSGGYTF. This chain uses TRBV7-3 with TRBJ1-2, with 8 nucleotides matching TRBD1. J gave up 7 bases and V 5 bases, and 9 bases lay outside the gene matches. The CDR3 is 14 residues long. CDR1 is SGHTA, CDR2 FQGTGA, per germline.

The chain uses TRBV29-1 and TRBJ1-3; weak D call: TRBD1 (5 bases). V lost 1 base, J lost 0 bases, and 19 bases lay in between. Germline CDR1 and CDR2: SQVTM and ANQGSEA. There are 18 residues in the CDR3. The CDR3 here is CSVEAQLPRAFSGNTIYF. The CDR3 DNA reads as TGCAGCGTTGAAGCCCAACTCCCCAGGGCCTTCTCTGGAAACACCATATATTTT.

The CDR3 DNA is TGTGCCAGCAGCTTAGTCGGGAACACTGAAGCTTTCTTT. It encodes CASSLVGNTEAFF. The chain combines TRBV7-2 with TRBJ1-1; D is uncertain. Looked up from germline, CDR1 is SGHTA and CDR2 is FQGNSA. CDR3 length: 13 residues. Trimming removed 1 base from V and 1 base from J, with 4 bases in between.

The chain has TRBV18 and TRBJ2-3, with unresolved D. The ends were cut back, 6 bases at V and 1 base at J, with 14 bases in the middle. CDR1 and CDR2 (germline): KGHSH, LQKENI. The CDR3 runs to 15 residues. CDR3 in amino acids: CASSQSARGTDTQYF. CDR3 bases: TGTGCCAGCTCTCAATCGGCCAGAGGCACAGATACGCAGTATTTT. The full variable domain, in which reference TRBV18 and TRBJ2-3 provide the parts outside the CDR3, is NAGVMQNPRHLVRRRGQEARLRCSPMKGHSHVYWYRQLPEEGLKFMVYLQKENIIDESGMPKERFSAEFPKEGPSILRIQQVVRGDSAAYFCASSQSARGTDTQYFGPGTRLTVL.

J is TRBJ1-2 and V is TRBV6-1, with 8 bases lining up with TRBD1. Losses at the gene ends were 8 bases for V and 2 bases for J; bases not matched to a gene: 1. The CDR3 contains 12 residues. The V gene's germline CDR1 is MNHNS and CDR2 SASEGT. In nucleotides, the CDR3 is TGTGCCAGCTGGACAGGGAACTATGGCTACACCTTC. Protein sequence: CASWTGNYGYTF.

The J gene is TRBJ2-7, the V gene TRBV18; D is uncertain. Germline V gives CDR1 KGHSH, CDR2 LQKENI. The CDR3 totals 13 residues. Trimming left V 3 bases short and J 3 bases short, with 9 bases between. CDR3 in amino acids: CASSPGQNYEQYF. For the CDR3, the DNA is TGTGCCAGCTCACCTGGGCAGAACTACGAGCAGTACTTC. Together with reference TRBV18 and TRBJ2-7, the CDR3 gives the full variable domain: NAGVMQNPRHLVRRRGQEARLRCSPMKGHSHVYWYRQLPEEGLKFMVYLQKENIIDESGMPKERFSAEFPKEGPSILRIQQVVRGDSAAYFCASSPGQNYEQYFGPGTRLTVT.

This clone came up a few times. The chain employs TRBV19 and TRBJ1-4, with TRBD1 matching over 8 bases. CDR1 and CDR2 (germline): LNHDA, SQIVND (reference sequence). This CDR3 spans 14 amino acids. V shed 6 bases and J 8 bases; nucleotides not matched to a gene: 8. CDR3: CASSSNGQGEKLFF. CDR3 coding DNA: TGTGCCAGTAGCTCAAACGGACAGGGAGAAAAACTGTTTTTT.

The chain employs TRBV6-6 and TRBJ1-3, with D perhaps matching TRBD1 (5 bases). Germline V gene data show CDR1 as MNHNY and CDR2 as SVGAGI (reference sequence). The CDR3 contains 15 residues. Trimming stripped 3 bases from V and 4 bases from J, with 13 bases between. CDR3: CASSYWGPVGNTIYF. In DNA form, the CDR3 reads TGTGCCAGCAGTTATTGGGGACCGGTGGGAAACACCATATATTTT.

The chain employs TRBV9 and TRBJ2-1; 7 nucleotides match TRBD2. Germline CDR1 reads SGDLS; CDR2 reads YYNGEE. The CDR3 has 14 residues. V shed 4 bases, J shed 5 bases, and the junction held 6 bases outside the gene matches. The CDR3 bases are TGTGCCAGCAGCCCAAGGGACTACCACAATGAGCAGTTCTTC. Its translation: CASSPRDYHNEQFF.

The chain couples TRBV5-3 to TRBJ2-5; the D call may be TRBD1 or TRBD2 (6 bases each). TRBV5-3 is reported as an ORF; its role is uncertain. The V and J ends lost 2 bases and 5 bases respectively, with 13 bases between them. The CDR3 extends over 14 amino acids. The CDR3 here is CARSFQGRSETQYF. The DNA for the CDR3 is TGTGCCAGAAGCTTTCAGGGGAGGAGTGAGACCCAGTACTTC.

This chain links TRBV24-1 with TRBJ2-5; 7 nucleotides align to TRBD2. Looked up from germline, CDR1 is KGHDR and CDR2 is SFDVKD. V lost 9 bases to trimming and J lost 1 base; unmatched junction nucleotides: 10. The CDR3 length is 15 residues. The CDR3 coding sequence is TGTGCCACCGGGGGGGTAGGTGCGGGCCAAGAGACCCAGTACTTC. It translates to CATGGVGAGQETQYF.

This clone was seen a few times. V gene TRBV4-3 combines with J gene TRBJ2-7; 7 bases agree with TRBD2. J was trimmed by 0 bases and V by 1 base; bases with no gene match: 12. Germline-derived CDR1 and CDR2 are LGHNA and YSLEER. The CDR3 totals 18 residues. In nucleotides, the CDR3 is TGCGCCAGCAGCCAAGGGTGGTCGGGAGGCCCAAGCTCCTACGAGCAGTACTTC. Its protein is CASSQGWSGGPSSYEQYF.

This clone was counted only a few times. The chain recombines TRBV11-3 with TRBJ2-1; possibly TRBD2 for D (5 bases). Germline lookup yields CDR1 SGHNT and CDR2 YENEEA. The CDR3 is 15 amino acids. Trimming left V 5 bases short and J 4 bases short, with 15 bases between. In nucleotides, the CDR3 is TGTGCCAGCAGCCCCCGGACTGACACGTACAATGAGCAGTTCTTC. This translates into CASSPRTDTYNEQFF.

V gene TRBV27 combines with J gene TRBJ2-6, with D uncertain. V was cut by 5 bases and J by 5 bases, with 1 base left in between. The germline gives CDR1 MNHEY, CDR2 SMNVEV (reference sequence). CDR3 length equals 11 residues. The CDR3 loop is CASSRANVLTF. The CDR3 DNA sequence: TGTGCCAGCAGTAGGGCCAACGTCCTGACTTTC.

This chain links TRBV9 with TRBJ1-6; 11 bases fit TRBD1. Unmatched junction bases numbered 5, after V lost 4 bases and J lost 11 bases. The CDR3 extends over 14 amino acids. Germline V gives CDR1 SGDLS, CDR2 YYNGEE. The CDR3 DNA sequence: TGTGCCAGCAGCTACGGGACAGGGGGGGCACCCCTCCACTTT. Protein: CASSYGTGGAPLHF.

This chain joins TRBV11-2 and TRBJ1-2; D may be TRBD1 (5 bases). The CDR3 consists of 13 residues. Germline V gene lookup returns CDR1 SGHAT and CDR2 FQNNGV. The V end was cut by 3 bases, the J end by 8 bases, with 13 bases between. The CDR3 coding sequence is TGTGCCAGCAGCTTTACCGGGACGCAAGGCTACACCTTC. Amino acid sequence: CASSFTGTQGYTF.

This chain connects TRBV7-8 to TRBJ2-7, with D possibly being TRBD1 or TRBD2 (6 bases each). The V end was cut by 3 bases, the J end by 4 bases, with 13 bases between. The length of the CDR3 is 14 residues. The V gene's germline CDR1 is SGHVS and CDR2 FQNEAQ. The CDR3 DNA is TGTGCCAGCAGCTTGGAGGGGGGCGGGTACGAGCAGTACTTC. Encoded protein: CASSLEGGGYEQYF. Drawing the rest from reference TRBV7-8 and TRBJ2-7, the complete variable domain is GAGVSQSPRYKVAKRGQDVALRCDPISGHVSLFWYQQALGQGPEFLTYFQNEAQLDKSGLPSDRFFAERPEGSVSTLKIQRTQQEDSAVYLCASSLEGGGYEQYFGPGTRLTVT.

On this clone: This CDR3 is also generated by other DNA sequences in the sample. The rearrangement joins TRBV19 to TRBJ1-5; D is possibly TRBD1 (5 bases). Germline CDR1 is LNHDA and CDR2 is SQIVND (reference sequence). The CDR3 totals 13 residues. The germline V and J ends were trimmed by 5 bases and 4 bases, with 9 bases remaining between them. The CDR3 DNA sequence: TGTGCCAGTAGTGTCGACAGAAATCAGCCCCAGCATTTT. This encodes CASSVDRNQPQHF.

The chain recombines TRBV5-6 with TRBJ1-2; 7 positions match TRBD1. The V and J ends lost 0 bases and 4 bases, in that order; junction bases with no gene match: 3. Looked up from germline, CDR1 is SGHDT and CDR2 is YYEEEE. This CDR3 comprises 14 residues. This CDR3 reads CASSLVWDSYGYTF. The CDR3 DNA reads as TGTGCCAGCAGCTTGGTATGGGACAGCTATGGCTACACCTTC.

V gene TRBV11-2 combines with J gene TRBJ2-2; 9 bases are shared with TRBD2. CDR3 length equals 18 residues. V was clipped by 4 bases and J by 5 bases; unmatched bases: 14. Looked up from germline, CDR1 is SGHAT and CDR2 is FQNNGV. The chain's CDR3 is CASSSTNPGLAPTGELFF. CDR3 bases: TGTGCCAGCAGCTCTACCAACCCGGGACTAGCCCCTACCGGGGAGCTGTTTTTT.

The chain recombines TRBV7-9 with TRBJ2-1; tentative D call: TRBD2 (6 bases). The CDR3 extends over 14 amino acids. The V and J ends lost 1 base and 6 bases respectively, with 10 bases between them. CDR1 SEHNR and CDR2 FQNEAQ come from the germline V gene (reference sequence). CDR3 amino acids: CASSLVGSGNEQFF. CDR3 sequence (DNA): TGTGCCAGCAGCTTAGTCGGGAGTGGCAATGAGCAGTTCTTC.

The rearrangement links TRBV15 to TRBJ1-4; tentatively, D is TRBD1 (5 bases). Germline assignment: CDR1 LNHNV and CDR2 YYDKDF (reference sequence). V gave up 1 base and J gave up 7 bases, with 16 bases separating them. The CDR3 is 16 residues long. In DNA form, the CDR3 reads TGTGCCACCAGCAGAGGTCTTGCGGGGCGTGCTGAAAAACTGTTTTTT. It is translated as CATSRGLAGRAEKLFF.

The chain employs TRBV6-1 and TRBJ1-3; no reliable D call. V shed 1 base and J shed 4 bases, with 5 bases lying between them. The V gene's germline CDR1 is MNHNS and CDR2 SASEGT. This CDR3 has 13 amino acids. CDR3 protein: CASSEVRGNTIYF. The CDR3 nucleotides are TGTGCCAGCAGTGAAGTAAGGGGAAACACCATATATTTT.

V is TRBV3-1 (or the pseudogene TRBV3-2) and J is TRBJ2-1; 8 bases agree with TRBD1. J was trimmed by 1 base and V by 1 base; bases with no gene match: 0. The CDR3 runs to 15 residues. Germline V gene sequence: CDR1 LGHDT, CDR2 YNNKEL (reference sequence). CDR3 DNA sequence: TGTGCCAGCAGCCAAGGACAGGGGTCCTACAATGAGCAGTTCTTC. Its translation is CASSQGQGSYNEQFF.

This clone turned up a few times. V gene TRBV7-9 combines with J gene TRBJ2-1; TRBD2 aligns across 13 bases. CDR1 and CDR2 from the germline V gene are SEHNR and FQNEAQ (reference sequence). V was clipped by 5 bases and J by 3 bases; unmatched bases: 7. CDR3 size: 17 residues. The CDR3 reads CASSPGLAGEDYNEQFF. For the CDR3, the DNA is TGTGCCAGCAGCCCAGGACTAGCGGGAGAGGACTACAATGAGCAGTTCTTC. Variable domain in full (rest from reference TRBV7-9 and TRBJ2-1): DTGVSQNPRHKITKRGQNVTFRCDPISEHNRLYWYRQTLGQGPEFLTYFQNEAQLEKSRLLSDRFSAERPKGSFSTLEIQRTEQGDSAMYLCASSPGLAGEDYNEQFFGPGTRLTVL.

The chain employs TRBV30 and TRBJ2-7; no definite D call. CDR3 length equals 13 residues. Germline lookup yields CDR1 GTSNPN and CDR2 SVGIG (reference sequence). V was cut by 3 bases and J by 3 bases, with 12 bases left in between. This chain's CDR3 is CAWSVDWRYEQYF. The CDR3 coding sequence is TGTGCCTGGAGCGTCGATTGGCGCTACGAGCAGTACTTC.